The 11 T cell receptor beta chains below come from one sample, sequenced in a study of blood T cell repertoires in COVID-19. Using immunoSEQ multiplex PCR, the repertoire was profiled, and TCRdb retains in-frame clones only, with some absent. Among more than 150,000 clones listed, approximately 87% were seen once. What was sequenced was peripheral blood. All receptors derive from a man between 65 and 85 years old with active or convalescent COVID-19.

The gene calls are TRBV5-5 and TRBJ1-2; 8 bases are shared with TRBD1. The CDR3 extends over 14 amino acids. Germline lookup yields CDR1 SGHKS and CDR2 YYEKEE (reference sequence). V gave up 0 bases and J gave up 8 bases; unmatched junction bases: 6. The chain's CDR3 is CASSLGQGAGGYTF. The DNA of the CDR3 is TGTGCCAGCAGCTTGGGGCAGGGGGCGGGCGGCTACACCTTC.

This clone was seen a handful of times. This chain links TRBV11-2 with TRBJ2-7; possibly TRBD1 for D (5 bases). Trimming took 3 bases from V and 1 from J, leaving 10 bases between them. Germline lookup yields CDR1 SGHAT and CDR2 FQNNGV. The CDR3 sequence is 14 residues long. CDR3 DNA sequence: TGTGCCAGCAGCTTCCCGGACACATCCTACGAGCAGTACTTC. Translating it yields CASSFPDTSYEQYF.

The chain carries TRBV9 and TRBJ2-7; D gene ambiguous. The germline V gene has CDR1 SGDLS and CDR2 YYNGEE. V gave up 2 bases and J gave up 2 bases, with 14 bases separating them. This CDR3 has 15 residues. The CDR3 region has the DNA TGTGCCAGCAGCGTGAGGCAGACCGGCCCCTACGAGCAGTACTTC. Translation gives CASSVRQTGPYEQYF.

The CDR3 protein is CASTGGSNEKLFF. In nucleotides, the CDR3 is TGCGCCAGCACGGGGGGCTCTAATGAAAAACTGTTTTTT. The J gene is TRBJ1-4, the V gene TRBV10-2, with a weak D call TRBD1 (6 bases). Germline loops: CDR1 WSHSY, CDR2 SAAADI. CDR3 length: 13 residues. V gave up 7 bases and J gave up 3 bases, with 9 bases separating them.

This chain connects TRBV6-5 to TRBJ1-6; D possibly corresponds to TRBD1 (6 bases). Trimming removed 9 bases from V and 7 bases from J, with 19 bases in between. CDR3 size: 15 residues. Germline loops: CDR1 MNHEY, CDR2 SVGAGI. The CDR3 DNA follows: TGTGCCAGTCGTGGAGGGGGGGCTGGGAATTCACCCCTCCACTTT. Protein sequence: CASRGGGAGNSPLHF.

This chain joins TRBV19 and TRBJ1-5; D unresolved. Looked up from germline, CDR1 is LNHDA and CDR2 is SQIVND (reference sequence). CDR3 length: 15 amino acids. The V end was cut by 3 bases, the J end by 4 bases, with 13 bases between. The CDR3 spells CASSMLWALNQPQHF. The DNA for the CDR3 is TGTGCCAGTAGTATGTTGTGGGCACTTAATCAGCCCCAGCATTTT.

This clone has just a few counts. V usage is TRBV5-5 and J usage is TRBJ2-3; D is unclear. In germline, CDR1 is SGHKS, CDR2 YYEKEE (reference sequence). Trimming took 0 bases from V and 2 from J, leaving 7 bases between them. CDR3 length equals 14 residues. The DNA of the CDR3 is TGTGCCAGCAGCTTGGCCTACCACACAGATACGCAGTATTTT. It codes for CASSLAYHTDTQYF.

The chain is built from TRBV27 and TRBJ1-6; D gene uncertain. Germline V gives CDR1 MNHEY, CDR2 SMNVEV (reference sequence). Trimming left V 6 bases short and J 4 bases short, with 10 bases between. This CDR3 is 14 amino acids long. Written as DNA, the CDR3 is TGTGCCAGCAGCCTGCGGGAGTATAATTCACCCCTCCACTTT. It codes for CASSLREYNSPLHF.

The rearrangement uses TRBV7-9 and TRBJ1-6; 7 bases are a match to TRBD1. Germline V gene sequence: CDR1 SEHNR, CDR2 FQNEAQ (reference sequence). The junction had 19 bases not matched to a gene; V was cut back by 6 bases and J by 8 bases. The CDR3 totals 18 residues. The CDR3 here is CASRSRVSGQTTDSPLHF. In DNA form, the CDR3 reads TGTGCCAGCAGGTCTAGAGTCTCGGGACAGACCACGGATTCACCCCTCCACTTT.

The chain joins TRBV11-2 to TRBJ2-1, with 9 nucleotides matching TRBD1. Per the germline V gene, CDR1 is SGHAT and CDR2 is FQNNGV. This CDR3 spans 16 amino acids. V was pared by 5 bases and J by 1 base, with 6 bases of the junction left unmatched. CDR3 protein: CASSQRQGGSYNEQFF. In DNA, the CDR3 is TGTGCCAGCAGCCAAAGACAGGGGGGATCCTACAATGAGCAGTTCTTC.

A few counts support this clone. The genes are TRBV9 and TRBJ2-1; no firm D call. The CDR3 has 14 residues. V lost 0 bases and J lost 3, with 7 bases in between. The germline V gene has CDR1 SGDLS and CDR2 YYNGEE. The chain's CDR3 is CASSVGASYNEQFF. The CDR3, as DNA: TGTGCCAGCAGCGTAGGGGCCAGCTACAATGAGCAGTTCTTC.